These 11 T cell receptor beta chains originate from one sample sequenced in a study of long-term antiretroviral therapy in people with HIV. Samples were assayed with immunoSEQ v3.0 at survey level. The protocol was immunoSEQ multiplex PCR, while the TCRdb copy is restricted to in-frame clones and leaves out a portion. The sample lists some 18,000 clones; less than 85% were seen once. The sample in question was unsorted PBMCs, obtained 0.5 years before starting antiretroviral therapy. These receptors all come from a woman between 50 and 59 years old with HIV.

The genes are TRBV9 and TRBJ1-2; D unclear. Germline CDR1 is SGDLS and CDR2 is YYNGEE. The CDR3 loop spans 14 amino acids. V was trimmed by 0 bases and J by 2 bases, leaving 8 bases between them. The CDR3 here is CASSVGGGNYGYTF. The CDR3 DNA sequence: TGTGCCAGCAGCGTAGGAGGCGGCAACTATGGCTACACCTTC.

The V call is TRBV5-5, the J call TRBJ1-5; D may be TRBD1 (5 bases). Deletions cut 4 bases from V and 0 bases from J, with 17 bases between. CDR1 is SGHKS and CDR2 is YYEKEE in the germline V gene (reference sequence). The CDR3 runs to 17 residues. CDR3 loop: CASSEGFQGYSNQPQHF. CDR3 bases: TGTGCCAGCAGCGAGGGTTTTCAGGGTTATAGCAATCAGCCCCAGCATTTT.

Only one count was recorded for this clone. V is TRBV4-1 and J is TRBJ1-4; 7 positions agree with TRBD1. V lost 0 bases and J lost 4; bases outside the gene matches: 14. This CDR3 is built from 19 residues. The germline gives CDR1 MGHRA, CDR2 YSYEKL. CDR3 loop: CASSQDRRQGGRGNEKLFF. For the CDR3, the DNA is TGCGCCAGCAGCCAAGATCGGCGGCAGGGGGGAAGAGGTAATGAAAAACTGTTTTTT.

The CDR3, as DNA: TGTGCCAGCAGTTGGGACGGCCAAAACATTCAGTACTTC. Residues: CASSWDGQNIQYF. The chain couples TRBV6-5 to TRBJ2-4; D is perhaps TRBD1 or TRBD2 (5 bases each). This CDR3 is built from 13 residues. CDR1 is MNHEY and CDR2 is SVGAGI in the germline V gene. V lost 4 bases to trimming and J lost 5 bases, with 9 bases between them.

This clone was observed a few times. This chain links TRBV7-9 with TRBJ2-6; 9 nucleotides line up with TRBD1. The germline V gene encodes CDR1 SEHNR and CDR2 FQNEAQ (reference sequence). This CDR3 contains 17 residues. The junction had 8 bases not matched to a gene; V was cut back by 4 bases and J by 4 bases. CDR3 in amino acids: CASSSDRGMTGANVLTF. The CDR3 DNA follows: TGTGCCAGCAGCTCGGACAGGGGTATGACGGGGGCCAACGTCCTGACTTTC.

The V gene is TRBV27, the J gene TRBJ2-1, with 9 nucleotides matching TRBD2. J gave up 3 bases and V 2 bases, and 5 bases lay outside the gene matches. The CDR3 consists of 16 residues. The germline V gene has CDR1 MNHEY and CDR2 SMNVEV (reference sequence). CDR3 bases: TGTGCCAGCAGTTTACAGGCGGGGGGGGTCTACAATGAGCAGTTCTTC. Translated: CASSLQAGGVYNEQFF.

CDR3 nucleotides: TGTGCCAGCAGCGTAGGGGGAGTCACAGATACGCAGTATTTT. It encodes CASSVGGVTDTQYF. This chain connects TRBV9 to TRBJ2-3; perhaps TRBD2 as D (5 bases). CDR3 length: 14 residues. Germline V gives CDR1 SGDLS, CDR2 YYNGEE. Trimming took 0 bases from V and 2 from J, leaving 7 bases between them.

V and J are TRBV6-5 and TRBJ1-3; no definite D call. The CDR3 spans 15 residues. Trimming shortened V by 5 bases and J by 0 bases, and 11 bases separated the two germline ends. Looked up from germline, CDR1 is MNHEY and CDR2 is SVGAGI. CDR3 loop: CASSPTVHSGNTIYF. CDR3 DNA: TGTGCCAGCAGTCCAACAGTGCACTCTGGAAACACCATATATTTT.

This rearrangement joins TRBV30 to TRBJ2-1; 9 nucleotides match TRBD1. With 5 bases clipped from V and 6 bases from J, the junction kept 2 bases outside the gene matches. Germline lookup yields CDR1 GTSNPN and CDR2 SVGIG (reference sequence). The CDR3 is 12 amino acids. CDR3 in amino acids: CAWDRGINEQFF. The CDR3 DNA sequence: TGTGCCTGGGACAGGGGGATCAATGAGCAGTTCTTC.

The CDR3 here is CASSMSTAIYGYTF. DNA for the CDR3: TGTGCCAGTAGTATGTCGACAGCAATTTATGGCTACACCTTC. The V gene is TRBV19, the J gene TRBJ1-2; possibly TRBD1 for D (5 bases). The CDR3 extends over 14 amino acids. V was shortened by 3 bases and J by 5 bases, with 13 bases between the two germline ends. Germline assignment: CDR1 LNHDA and CDR2 SQIVND (reference sequence).

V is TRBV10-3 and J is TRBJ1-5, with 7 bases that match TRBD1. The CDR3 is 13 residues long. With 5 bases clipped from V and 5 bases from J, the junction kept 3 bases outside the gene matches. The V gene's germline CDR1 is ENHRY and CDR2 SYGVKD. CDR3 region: CAISTGEYQPQHF. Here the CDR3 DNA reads TGTGCCATCAGTACAGGGGAGTATCAGCCCCAGCATTTT.